These 25 T cell receptor beta chains came from one sample sequenced in a study of shared clonotypes between healthy human individuals. Selected positively for CCR7 and CD45RO-negative, naive CD8 cells excluded terminally differentiated effector memory CD45RA+ cells. Generated by immunoSEQ multiplex PCR, the TCRdb table keeps only in-frame clones and is missing some. Of about 600,000 clones detected, 95% to 98% appear once; the ten largest clones hold 0.3%. Sequenced sample: naive CD8+ T cells sorted from blood. Source of these receptors: a young man in good health.

This clone was picked up one time. The chain is built from TRBV5-4 and TRBJ2-7; D not certain. Germline CDR1 is SGHNT and CDR2 is YYREEE (reference sequence). V was cut by 1 base and J by 3 bases, with 14 bases left in between. The CDR3 extends over 15 amino acids. The CDR3 loop is CASSLFGPGDYEQYF. CDR3 in DNA: TGTGCCAGCAGCTTGTTTGGGCCTGGGGACTACGAGCAGTACTTC.

The chain has TRBV5-1 and TRBJ2-7, with TRBD2 matching 7 bases. The CDR3 length is 15 residues. The V gene's germline CDR1 is SGHRS and CDR2 YFSETQ. J lost 3 bases, V lost 3 bases, and 9 bases had no gene match. For the CDR3, the DNA is TGCGCCAGCAGCTGGGTAGGTCGGGGGGACTACGAGCAGTACTTC. It is translated as CASSWVGRGDYEQYF.

This sequence joins TRBV29-1 and TRBJ2-1; TRBD1 aligns across 8 bases. This CDR3 region has 15 residues. Unmatched junction bases numbered 13, after V lost 3 bases and J lost 9 bases. Germline V gives CDR1 SQVTM, CDR2 ANQGSEA. The CDR3 bases are TGCAGCGTTGATATGGGGACAGGAAATGTTGGTGAGCAGTTCTTC. This gives the protein CSVDMGTGNVGEQFF.

Turning to this clone: Other nucleotide sequences in the sample specify the same CDR3. The chain employs TRBV9 and TRBJ1-5, with a weak D call TRBD1 (5 bases). Germline V lookup: CDR1 SGDLS, CDR2 YYNGEE. The V and J ends lost 2 bases and 1 base respectively, with 10 bases between them. The CDR3 has 15 amino acids. The CDR3 spells CASSVEGVSNQPQHF. CDR3 DNA sequence: TGTGCCAGCAGCGTTGAAGGGGTGAGCAATCAGCCCCAGCATTTT. The whole variable domain, filled in from reference TRBV9 and TRBJ1-5, reads DSGVTQTPKHLITATGQRVTLRCSPRSGDLSVYWYQQSLDQGLQFLIQYYNGEERAKGNILERFSAQQFPDLHSELNLSSLELGDSALYFCASSVEGVSNQPQHFGDGTRLSIL.

The V gene is TRBV14, the J gene TRBJ2-1, with TRBD2 matching over 8 bases. Trimming at V came to 4 bases and at J to 7 bases, leaving 12 bases not matched to a gene. CDR1 SGHDN and CDR2 FVKESK come from the germline V gene. This CDR3 has 16 residues. The chain's CDR3 is CASSLASGLRGNEQFF. The CDR3 DNA reads TGTGCCAGCAGCCTCGCTAGCGGGCTCCGCGGGAATGAGCAGTTCTTC.

The CDR3 here is CASSGLAGGGQDTQYF. CDR3 DNA sequence: TGTGCCAGCAGTGGACTAGCGGGAGGGGGACAAGATACGCAGTATTTT. The V gene is TRBV28, the J gene TRBJ2-3, with 15 bases that match TRBD2. The CDR3 runs to 16 residues. CDR1 and CDR2 from the germline V gene are MDHEN and SYDVKM. Trimming took 5 bases from V and 5 from J; bases not matched to a gene: 5.

This sequence joins TRBV21-1 and TRBJ1-1; TRBD1, as called in the table, went unchecked against the DNA. TRBV21-1 corresponds to a pseudogene. The CDR3 consists of 17 residues. CDR3 in amino acids: CASSDSLGQGTNDEAFF. CDR3 in DNA: TGTGCCAGCAGCGACTCCCTCGGACAGGGGACTAATGATGAAGCTTTCTTT.

CDR3 region: CASREINTGELFF. As DNA, the CDR3 is TGCGCCAGCAGAGAAATCAACACCGGGGAGCTGTTTTTT. V and J are TRBV4-1 and TRBJ2-2; no clear D. The germline V gene has CDR1 MGHRA and CDR2 YSYEKL. This CDR3 has 13 residues. Between the trimmed V and J ends, which lost 6 bases and 2 bases, there was a span of 7 bases.

The chain links TRBV4-1 to TRBJ2-7, with D perhaps given as TRBD1 or TRBD2 (5 bases each). Germline V gene data show CDR1 as MGHRA and CDR2 as YSYEKL. There are 14 residues in the CDR3. Trimming removed 4 bases from V and 0 bases from J, with 10 bases in between. The CDR3: CASSLWDGSYEQYF. Written as DNA, the CDR3 is TGCGCCAGCAGCCTTTGGGACGGCTCCTACGAGCAGTACTTC.

The chain couples TRBV27 to TRBJ2-7; D is unresolved. Trimming took 4 bases from V and 0 from J, leaving 13 bases between them. Germline CDR1 and CDR2: MNHEY and SMNVEV (reference sequence). CDR3 size: 15 residues. Here the CDR3 reads CASSWAAVSSYEQYF. The CDR3 coding sequence is TGTGCCAGCAGTTGGGCGGCCGTAAGCTCCTACGAGCAGTACTTC.

The chain combines TRBV6-6 with TRBJ1-2; D ambiguous. The V and J ends lost 4 bases and 8 bases respectively, with 11 bases between them. The germline CDR1 and CDR2 sequences are MNHNY and SVGAGI (reference sequence). The CDR3 contains 12 residues. Here the CDR3 reads CASSFTPWGYTF. CDR3 bases: TGTGCCAGCAGTTTCACTCCGTGGGGCTACACCTTC.

This rearrangement joins TRBV5-4 to TRBJ1-1, with a tentative D call TRBD1 (6 bases). CDR1 and CDR2 from the germline V gene are SGHNT and YYREEE (reference sequence). CDR3 length: 13 residues. V lost 2 bases to trimming and J lost 6 bases, with 11 bases between them. The CDR3 nucleotides are TGTGCCAGCAGCTTCAGGGGCGCGGCTGAAGCTTTCTTT. Protein: CASSFRGAAEAFF. Full variable domain (rest looked up from reference TRBV5-4 and TRBJ1-1): ETGVTQSPTHLIKTRGQQVTLRCSSQSGHNTVSWYQQALGQGPQFIFQYYREEENGRGNFPPRFSGLQFPNYSSELNVNALELDDSALYLCASSFRGAAEAFFGQGTRLTVV.

The chain combines TRBV13 with TRBJ2-3; TRBD1 matches at 8 bases. CDR3 length equals 13 residues. V shed 5 bases and J 14 bases; nucleotides not matched to a gene: 12. Germline V gives CDR1 PRHDT, CDR2 FYEKMQ (reference sequence). The CDR3 spells CASSARDRSLPYF. DNA of the CDR3: TGTGCCAGCAGCGCTCGGGACAGGTCTCTTCCGTATTTT.

J is TRBJ2-7 and V is TRBV27, with 12 bases identical to TRBD2. Losses at the gene ends were 3 bases for V and 3 bases for J; bases not matched to a gene: 6. The CDR3 sequence is 16 residues long. Germline CDR1 is MNHEY and CDR2 is SMNVEV (reference sequence). The CDR3 DNA reads as TGTGCCAGCAGTTTCCTCCGGACTAGCGGGAACTACGAGCAGTACTTC. Protein: CASSFLRTSGNYEQYF.

The chain carries TRBV19 and TRBJ2-7; 7 bases map to TRBD1. The CDR3 consists of 14 residues. Germline CDR1 is LNHDA and CDR2 is SQIVND (reference sequence). The V segment lost 3 bases and the J segment 2 bases; nucleotides outside the gene matches: 4. Written as DNA, the CDR3 is TGTGCCAGTAGTATGACAGGGATTACCTACGAGCAGTACTTC. This sequence encodes CASSMTGITYEQYF. Supplemented by reference TRBV19 and TRBJ2-7, the full variable domain reads DGGITQSPKYLFRKEGQNVTLSCEQNLNHDAMYWYRQDPGQGLRLIYYSQIVNDFQKGDIAEGYSVSREKKESFPLTVTSAQKNPTAFYLCASSMTGITYEQYFGPGTRLTVT.

V gene TRBV4-2 combines with J gene TRBJ2-1, with TRBD2 matching 13 bases. This CDR3 spans 16 amino acids. V lost 0 bases, J lost 10 bases, and 6 bases stayed unmatched. Germline CDR1 and CDR2: LGHNA and YNFKEQ. CDR3 nucleotides: TGTGCCAGCAGCCAAGAACTAGCGGGAGGGCCAGAGGAGCAGTTCTTC. This codes for CASSQELAGGPEEQFF.

This clone was counted once. The chain links TRBV6-5 to TRBJ1-1; D ambiguous. Germline V CDR1 and CDR2: MNHEY, SVGAGI. The CDR3 runs 11 residues. The ends were cut back, 7 bases at V and 7 bases at J, with 10 bases in the middle. As DNA, the CDR3 is TGTGCCAGCACCCTAGGGAATGAAGCTTTCTTT. As protein: CASTLGNEAFF.

V and J are TRBV4-1 and TRBJ2-5; 7 nucleotides agree with TRBD2. The germline V gene has CDR1 MGHRA and CDR2 YSYEKL. The CDR3 has 15 residues. J was trimmed by 2 bases and V by 3 bases; bases with no gene match: 6. CDR3 protein: CASSHRLAVQETQYF. The CDR3 DNA reads as TGCGCCAGCAGCCACCGGCTAGCGGTGCAAGAGACCCAGTACTTC.

This chain uses TRBV29-1 with TRBJ2-1; 9 positions agree with TRBD2. In germline, CDR1 is SQVTM, CDR2 ANQGSEA. The CDR3 length is 13 residues. Germline trimming cut 7 bases from V and 7 bases from J; bases unmatched to any gene: 8. The CDR3 region is CSATLAGGNEQFF. The CDR3 region has the DNA TGCAGCGCCACTTTGGCGGGAGGGAATGAGCAGTTCTTC.

This rearrangement joins TRBV4-1 to TRBJ1-2, with a weak D call TRBD1 (6 bases). The CDR3 consists of 15 residues. V was trimmed by 3 bases and J by 4 bases, leaving 15 bases between them. The germline gives CDR1 MGHRA, CDR2 YSYEKL. For the CDR3, the DNA is TGCGCCAGCAGCCAGACAGGCTCGGTGCTCTATGGCTACACCTTC. Amino acid sequence: CASSQTGSVLYGYTF.

The V gene is TRBV7-9, the J gene TRBJ2-3; D is unresolved. The germline CDR1 and CDR2 sequences are SEHNR and FQNEAQ (reference sequence). The CDR3 spans 14 residues. Trimming removed 4 bases from V and 2 bases from J, with 10 bases in between. The DNA for the CDR3 is TGTGCCAGCAGCTACCGTAAGGTCACAGATACGCAGTATTTT. It specifies CASSYRKVTDTQYF.

The rearrangement uses TRBV11-2 and TRBJ2-5, with 9 bases identical to TRBD2. Unmatched junction bases numbered 17, after V lost 2 bases and J lost 10 bases. The germline CDR1 and CDR2 sequences are SGHAT and FQNNGV. This CDR3 spans 17 amino acids. The CDR3 DNA follows: TGTGCCAGCAGCTTATTTATGCTAGCGGGGACAAGATATGACCAGTACTTC. Its protein product is CASSLFMLAGTRYDQYF.

The chain joins TRBV30 to TRBJ2-7, with D uncertain. CDR1 and CDR2 (germline): GTSNPN, SVGIG (reference sequence). V dropped 5 bases and J dropped 4 bases, with 12 bases sitting between them. CDR3 size: 12 residues. The CDR3 DNA is TGTGCCTGGGGTGGTTTGGGGTACGAGCAGTACTTC. This encodes CAWGGLGYEQYF.

The rearrangement uses TRBV10-1 and TRBJ1-1, with D possibly TRBD1 on 5 matching bases. Germline CDR1 reads WNHNN; CDR2 reads SYGVQD (reference sequence). This CDR3 spans 15 amino acids. V was trimmed by 0 bases and J by 8 bases, leaving 16 bases between them. CDR3 in amino acids: CASSESMAGRDEAFF. CDR3 coding DNA: TGCGCCAGCAGTGAGTCGATGGCTGGCCGGGACGAAGCTTTCTTT.

This chain joins TRBV29-1 and TRBJ2-1; 8 positions match TRBD2. This CDR3 spans 15 amino acids. The germline CDR1 and CDR2 sequences are SQVTM and ANQGSEA. Trimming took 8 bases from V and 0 from J; bases not matched to a gene: 9. The CDR3 protein is CSTKAGVFSYNEQFF. The CDR3 DNA follows: TGCAGCACCAAAGCGGGAGTATTCTCCTACAATGAGCAGTTCTTC.